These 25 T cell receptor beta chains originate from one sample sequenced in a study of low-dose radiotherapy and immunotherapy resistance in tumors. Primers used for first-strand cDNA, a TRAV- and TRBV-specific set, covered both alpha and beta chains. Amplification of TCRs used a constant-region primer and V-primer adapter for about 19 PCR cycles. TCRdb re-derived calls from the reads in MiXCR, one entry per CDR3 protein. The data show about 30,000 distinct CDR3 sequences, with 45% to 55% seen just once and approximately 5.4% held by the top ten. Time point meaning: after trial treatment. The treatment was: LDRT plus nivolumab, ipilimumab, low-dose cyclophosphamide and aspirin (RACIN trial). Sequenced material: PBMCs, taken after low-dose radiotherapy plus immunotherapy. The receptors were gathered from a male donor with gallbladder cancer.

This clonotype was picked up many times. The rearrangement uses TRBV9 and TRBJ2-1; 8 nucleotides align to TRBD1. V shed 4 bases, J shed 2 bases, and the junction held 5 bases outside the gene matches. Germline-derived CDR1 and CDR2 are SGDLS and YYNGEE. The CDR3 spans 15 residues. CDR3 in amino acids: CASSPTGAAYNEQFF. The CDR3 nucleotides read TGTGCCAGCAGCCCGACAGGGGCCGCCTACAATGAGCAGTTCTTC.

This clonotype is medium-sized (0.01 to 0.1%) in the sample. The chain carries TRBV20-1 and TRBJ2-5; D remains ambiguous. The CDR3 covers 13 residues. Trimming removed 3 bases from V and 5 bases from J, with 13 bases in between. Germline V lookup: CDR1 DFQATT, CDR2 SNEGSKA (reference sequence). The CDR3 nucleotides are TGCAGTGCTAGGGTTTCCGGCGCGGAGACCCAGTACTTC. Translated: CSARVSGAETQYF.

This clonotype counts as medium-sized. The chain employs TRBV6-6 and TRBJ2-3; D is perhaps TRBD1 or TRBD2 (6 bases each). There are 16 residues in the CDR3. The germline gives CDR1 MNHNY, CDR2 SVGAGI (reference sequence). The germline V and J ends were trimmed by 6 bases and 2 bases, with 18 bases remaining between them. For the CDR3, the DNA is TGTGCCAGCAGCCAACCCGGGGGCCCACCCACAGATACGCAGTATTTT. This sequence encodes CASSQPGGPPTDTQYF.

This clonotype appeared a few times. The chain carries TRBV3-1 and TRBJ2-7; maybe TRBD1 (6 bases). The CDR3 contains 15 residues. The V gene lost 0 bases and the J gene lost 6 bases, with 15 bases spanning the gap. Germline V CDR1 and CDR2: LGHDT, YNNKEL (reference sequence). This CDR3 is CASSQESRGQFEQYF. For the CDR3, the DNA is TGTGCCAGCAGCCAAGAGTCTAGGGGACAATTCGAGCAGTACTTC.

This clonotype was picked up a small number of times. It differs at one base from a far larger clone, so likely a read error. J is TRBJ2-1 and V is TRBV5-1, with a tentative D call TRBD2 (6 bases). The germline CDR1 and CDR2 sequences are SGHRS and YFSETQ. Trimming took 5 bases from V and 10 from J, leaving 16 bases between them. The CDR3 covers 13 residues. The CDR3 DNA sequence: TGCGCCAGCAGATTAGCGGAGCCCTACGAGCAGTTCTTC. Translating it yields CASRLAEPYEQFF.

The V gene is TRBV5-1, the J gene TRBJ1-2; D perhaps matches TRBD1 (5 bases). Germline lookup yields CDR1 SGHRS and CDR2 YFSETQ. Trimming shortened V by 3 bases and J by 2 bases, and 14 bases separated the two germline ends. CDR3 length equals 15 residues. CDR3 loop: CASSSATGANYGYTF. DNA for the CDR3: TGCGCCAGCAGCTCAGCTACCGGGGCCAACTATGGCTACACCTTC.

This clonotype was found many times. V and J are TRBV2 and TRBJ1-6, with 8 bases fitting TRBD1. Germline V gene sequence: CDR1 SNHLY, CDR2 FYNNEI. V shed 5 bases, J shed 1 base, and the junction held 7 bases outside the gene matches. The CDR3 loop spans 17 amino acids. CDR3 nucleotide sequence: TGTGCCAGCAGTAGGACAGGGAAGGGGTCCTATAATTCACCCCTCCACTTT. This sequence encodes CASSRTGKGSYNSPLHF.

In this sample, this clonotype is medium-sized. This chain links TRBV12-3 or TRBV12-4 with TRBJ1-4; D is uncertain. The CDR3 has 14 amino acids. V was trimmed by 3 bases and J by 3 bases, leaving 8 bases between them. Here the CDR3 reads CASSFSAANEKLFF. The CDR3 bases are TGTGCCAGCAGTTTCAGTGCGGCTAATGAAAAACTGTTTTTT.

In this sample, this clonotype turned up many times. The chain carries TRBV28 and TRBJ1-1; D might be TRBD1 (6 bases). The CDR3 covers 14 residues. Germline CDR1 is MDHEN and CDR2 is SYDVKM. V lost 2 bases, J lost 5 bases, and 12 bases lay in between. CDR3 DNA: TGTGCCAGCAGTTTAACAGCGAGGGGGACTGAAGCTTTCTTT. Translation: CASSLTARGTEAFF.

DNA of the CDR3: TGCGCCAGCAGCTTGGGACAGGGGGCTGAAAAACTGTTTTTT. Its translation: CASSLGQGAEKLFF. The chain is built from TRBV5-1 and TRBJ1-4, with 10 bases aligning to TRBD1. The CDR3 length is 14 residues. The germline CDR1 and CDR2 sequences are SGHRS and YFSETQ. Trimming at V came to 0 bases and at J to 7 bases, leaving 0 bases not matched to a gene.

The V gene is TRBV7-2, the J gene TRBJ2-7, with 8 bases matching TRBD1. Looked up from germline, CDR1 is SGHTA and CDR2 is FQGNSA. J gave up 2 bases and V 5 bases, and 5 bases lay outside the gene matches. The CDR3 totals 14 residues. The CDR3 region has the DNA TGTGCCAGCAGCACCCGGACAGGGACCTACGAGCAGTACTTC. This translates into CASSTRTGTYEQYF.

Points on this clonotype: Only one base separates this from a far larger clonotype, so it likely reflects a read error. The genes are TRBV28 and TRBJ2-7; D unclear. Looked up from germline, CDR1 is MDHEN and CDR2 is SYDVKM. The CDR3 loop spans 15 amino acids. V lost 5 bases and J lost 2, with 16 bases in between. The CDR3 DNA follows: TGTGCCAGCAGTGAAGGACGAGTCCGACCCTACGAGCAGTACGTC. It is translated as CASSEGRVRPYEQYV.

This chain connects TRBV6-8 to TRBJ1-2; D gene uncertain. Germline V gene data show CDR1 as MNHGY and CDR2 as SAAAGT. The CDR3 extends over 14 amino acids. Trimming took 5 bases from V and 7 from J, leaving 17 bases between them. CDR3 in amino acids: CASSVALGSSGYTF. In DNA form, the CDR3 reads TGTGCCAGCAGTGTCGCTTTGGGAAGTAGTGGCTACACCTTC.

CDR3 loop: CASSGTDKNIQYF. The CDR3 nucleotides are TGTGCCAGCAGCGGGACAGATAAAAACATTCAGTACTTC. The chain couples TRBV5-5 to TRBJ2-4, with 7 bases identical to TRBD1. V trimming: 4 bases; J trimming: 4 bases; junction bases outside the gene matches: 2. From germline, CDR1 is SGHKS and CDR2 YYEKEE (reference sequence). This CDR3 contains 13 residues.

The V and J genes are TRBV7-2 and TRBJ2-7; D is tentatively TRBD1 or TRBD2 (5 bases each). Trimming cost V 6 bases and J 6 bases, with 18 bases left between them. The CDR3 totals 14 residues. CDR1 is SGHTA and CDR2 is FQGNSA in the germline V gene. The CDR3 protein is CASRPGRGAGEQYF. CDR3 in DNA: TGTGCCAGCAGGCCAGGTCGGGGCGCTGGCGAGCAGTACTTC.

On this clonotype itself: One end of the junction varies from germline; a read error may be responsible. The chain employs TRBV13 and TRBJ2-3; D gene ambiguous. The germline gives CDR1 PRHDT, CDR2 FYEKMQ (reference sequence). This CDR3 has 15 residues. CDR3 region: CASSLVQAGPDTQCF. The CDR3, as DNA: TGTGCCAGCAGCTTGGTGCAGGCAGGCCCAGATACACAGTGTTTT.

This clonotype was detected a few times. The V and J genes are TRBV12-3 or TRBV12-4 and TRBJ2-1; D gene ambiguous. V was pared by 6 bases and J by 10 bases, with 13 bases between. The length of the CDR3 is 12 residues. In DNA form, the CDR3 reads TGTGCCAGCAGAACTTCTCTCGGAGAGCAGTTCTTC. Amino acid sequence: CASRTSLGEQFF.

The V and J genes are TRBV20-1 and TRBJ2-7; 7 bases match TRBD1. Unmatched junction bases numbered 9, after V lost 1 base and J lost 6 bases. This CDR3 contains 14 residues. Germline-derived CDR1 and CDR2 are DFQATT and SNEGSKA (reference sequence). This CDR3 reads CSARGVGGLGEQYF. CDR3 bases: TGCAGTGCTAGAGGGGTAGGGGGCTTAGGCGAGCAGTACTTC.

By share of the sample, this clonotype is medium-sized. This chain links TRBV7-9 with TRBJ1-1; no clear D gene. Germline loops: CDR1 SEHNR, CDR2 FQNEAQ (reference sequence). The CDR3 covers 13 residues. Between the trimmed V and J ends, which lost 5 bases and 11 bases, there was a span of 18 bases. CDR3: CASSPPTTDWAFF. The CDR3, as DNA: TGTGCCAGCAGCCCCCCTACAACGGATTGGGCTTTCTTT.

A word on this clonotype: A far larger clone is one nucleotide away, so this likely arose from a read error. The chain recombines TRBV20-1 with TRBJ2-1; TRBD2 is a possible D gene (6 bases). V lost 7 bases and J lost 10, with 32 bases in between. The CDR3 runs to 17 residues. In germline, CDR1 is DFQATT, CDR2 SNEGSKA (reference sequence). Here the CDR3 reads CSDLLPLRDSHSYEQFF. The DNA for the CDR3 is TGCAGTGACCTCCTCCCTCTACGGGACTCTCACTCCTACGAGCAGTTCTTC.

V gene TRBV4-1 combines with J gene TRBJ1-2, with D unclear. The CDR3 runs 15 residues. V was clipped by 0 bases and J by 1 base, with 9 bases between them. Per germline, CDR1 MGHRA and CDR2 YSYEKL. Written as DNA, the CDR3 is TGCGCCAGCAGCCAAGAAGCCAGTCTTAACTATGGCTACACCTTC. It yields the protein CASSQEASLNYGYTF.

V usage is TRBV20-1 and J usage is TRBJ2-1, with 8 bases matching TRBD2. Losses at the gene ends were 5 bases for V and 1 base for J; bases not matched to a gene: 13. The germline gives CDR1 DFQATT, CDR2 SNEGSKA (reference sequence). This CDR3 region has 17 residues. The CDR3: CSALGGLSGRSYNEQFF. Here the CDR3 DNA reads TGCAGTGCTCTTGGGGGGTTGAGCGGGAGATCCTACAATGAGCAGTTCTTC.

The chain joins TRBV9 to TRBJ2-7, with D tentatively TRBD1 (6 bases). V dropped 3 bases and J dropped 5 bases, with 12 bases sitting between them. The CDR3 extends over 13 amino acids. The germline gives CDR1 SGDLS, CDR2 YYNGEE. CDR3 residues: CASSAEQGNEQYF. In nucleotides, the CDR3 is TGTGCCAGCAGCGCCGAACAGGGTAACGAGCAGTACTTC.

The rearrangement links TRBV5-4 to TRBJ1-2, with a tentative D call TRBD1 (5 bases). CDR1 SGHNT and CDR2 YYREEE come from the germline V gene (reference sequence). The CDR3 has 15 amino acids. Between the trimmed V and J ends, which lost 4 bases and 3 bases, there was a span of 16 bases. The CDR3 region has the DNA TGTGCCAGCAGCCCCCGTGGGGGACTCGACTATGGCTACACCTTC. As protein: CASSPRGGLDYGYTF. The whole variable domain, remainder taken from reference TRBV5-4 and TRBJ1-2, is ETGVTQSPTHLIKTRGQQVTLRCSSQSGHNTVSWYQQALGQGPQFIFQYYREEENGRGNFPPRFSGLQFPNYSSELNVNALELDDSALYLCASSPRGGLDYGYTFGSGTRLTVV.

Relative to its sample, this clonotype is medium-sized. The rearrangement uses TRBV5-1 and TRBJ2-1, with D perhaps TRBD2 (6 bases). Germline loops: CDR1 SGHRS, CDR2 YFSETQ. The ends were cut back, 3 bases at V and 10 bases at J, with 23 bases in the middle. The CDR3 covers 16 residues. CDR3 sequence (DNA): TGCGCCAGCAGCTCCCAAACTAGCCCGGGCACAGGAGAGCAGTTCTTC. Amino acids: CASSSQTSPGTGEQFF.